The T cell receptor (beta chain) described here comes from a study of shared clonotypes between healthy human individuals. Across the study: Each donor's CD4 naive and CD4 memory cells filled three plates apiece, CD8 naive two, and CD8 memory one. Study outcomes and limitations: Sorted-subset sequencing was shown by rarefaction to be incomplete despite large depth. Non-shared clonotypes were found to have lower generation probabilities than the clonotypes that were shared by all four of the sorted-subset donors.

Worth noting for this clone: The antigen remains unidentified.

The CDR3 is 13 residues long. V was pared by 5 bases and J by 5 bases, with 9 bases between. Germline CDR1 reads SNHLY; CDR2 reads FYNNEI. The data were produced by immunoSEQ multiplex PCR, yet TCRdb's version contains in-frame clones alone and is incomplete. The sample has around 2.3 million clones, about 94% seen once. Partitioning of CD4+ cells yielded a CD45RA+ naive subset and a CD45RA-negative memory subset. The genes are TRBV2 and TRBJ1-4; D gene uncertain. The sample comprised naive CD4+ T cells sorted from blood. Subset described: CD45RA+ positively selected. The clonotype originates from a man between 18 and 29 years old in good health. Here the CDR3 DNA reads TGTGCCAGCAGTAGGATGACGAATGAAAAACTGTTTTTT. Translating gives CASSRMTNEKLFF. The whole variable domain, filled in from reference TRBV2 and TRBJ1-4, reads EPEVTQTPSHQVTQMGQEVILRCVPISNHLYFYWYRQILGQKVEFLVSFYNNEISEKSEIFDDQFSVERPDGSNFTLKIRSTKLEDSAMYFCASSRMTNEKLFFGSGTQLSVL.